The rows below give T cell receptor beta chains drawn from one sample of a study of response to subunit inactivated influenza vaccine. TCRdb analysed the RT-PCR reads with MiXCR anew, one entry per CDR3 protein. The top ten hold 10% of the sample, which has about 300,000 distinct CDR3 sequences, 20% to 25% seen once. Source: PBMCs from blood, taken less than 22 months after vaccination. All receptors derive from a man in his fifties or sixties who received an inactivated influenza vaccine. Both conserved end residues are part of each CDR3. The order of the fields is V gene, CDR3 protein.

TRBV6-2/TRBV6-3 CASSFVQAEKFF
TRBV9 CASSVGQTTGELFF
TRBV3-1 CASSPQYGPANEKLFF
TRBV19 CASSMGLVSETQYF
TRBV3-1 CASSQGGGGPTHGYTF
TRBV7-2 CASSTTVLSEAFF
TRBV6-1 CASSELPAGLATEAFF
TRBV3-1 CASRTASGGAREQYF
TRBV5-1 CASSSLPPSGAYNEQFF
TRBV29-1 CSATEAFF
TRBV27 CASSLYQGDIYGYTF
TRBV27 CASSRTGMFYEQYF
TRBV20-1 CSALRLNTEAFF
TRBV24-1 CATSDPGTGNTEAFF
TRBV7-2 CASSFDRSSNQPQHF
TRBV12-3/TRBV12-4 CASSLFNLQGSEAFF
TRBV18 CASSPRGDGNSPLHF